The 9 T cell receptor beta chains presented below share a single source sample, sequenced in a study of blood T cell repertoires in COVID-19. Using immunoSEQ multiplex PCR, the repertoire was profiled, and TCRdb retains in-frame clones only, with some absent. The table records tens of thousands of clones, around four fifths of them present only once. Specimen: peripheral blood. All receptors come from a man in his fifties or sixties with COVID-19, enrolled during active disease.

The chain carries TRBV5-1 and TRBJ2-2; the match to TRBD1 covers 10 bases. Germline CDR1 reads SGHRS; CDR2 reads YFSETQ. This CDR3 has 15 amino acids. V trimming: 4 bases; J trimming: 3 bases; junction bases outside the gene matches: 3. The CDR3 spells CASSDRGRDTGELFF. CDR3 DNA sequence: TGCGCCAGCAGCGACAGGGGGCGAGACACCGGGGAGCTGTTTTTT.

The CDR3 sequence: CAWRPQGDGELFF. In DNA form, the CDR3 reads TGTGCCTGGAGACCACAGGGAGACGGGGAGCTGTTTTTT. J is TRBJ2-2 and V is TRBV30; a possible D gene is TRBD1 (6 bases). Looked up from germline, CDR1 is GTSNPN and CDR2 is SVGIG (reference sequence). This CDR3 region has 13 residues. V was clipped by 3 bases and J by 7 bases, with 12 bases between them.

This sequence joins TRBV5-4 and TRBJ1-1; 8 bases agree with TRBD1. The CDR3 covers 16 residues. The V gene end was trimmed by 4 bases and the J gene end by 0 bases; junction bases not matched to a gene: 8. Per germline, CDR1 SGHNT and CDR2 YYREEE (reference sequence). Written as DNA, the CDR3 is TGTGCCAGCAGCAGAGAGCCGACAGGGGTGAACACTGAAGCTTTCTTT. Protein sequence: CASSREPTGVNTEAFF.

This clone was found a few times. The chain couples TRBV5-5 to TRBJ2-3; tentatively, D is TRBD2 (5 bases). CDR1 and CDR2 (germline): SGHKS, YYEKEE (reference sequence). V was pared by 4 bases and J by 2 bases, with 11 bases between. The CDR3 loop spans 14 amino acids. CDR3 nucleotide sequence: TGTGCCAGCAGCGTACTAGGATACACAGATACGCAGTATTTT. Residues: CASSVLGYTDTQYF. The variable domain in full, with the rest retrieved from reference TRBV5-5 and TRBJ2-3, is DAGVTQSPTHLIKTRGQQVTLRCSPISGHKSVSWYQQVLGQGPQFIFQYYEKEERGRGNFPDRFSARQFPNYSSELNVNALLLGDSALYLCASSVLGYTDTQYFGPGTRLTVL.

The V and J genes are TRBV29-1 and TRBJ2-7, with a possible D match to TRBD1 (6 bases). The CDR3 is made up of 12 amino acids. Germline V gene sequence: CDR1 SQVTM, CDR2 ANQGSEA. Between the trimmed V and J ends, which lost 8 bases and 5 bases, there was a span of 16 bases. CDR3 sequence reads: CSHTGSGDEQYF. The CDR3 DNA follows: TGCAGCCATACAGGGTCCGGGGACGAGCAGTACTTC.

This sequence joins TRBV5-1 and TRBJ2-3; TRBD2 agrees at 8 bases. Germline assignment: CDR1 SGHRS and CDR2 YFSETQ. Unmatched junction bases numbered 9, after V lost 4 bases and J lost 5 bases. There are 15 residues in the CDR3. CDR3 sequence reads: CASSQNTAGGDTQYF. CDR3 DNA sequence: TGCGCCAGCAGCCAAAATACTGCGGGGGGAGATACGCAGTATTTT.

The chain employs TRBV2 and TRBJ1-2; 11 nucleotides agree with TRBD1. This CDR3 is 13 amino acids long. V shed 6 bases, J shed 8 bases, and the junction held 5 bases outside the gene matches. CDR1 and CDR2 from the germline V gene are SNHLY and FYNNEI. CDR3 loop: CASRDRGPDGYTF. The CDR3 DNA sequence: TGTGCCAGCAGGGACAGGGGGCCGGACGGCTACACCTTC.

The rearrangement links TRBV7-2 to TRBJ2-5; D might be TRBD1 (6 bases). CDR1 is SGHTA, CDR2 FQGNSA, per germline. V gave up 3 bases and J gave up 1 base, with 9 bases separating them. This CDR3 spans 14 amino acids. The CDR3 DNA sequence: TGTGCCAGCAGCTTTCAGACAGGCCAAGAGACCCAGTACTTC. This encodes CASSFQTGQETQYF.

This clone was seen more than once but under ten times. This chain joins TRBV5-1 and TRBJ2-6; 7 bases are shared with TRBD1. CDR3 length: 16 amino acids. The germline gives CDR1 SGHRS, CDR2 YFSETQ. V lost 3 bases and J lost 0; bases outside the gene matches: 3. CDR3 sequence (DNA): TGCGCCAGCAGCTCGGGACAGATCTCTGGGGCCAACGTCCTGACTTTC. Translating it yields CASSSGQISGANVLTF.